Following are 5 T cell receptor beta chains from one sample sequenced in a study of T cell changes during pregnancy in multiple sclerosis (dated 2019 in TCRdb). The library relied on the immunoSEQ multiplex PCR assay. In TCRdb, the immuneACCESS table is reduced to in-frame sequences with V and J assigned. These tables do not hold every clone; where another copy was compared, an unresolved V gene accounts for under half, and the others remain unexplained. This sample gives tens of thousands of clones in total; just over 90% of them show up just once. The ten largest clones represent around 0.4% of the sample. The sequencing used CD4+ T cells from peripheral blood mononuclear cells, collected in the second trimester of pregnancy. These receptors were obtained from a female donor with multiple sclerosis, enrolled in a pregnancy study.

This clone was recorded only once. The chain recombines TRBV2 with TRBJ1-4; 9 bases line up with TRBD1. Germline V gives CDR1 SNHLY, CDR2 FYNNEI. The CDR3 totals 14 residues. With 11 bases clipped from V and 4 bases from J, the junction kept 8 bases outside the gene matches. The CDR3 coding sequence is TGTGCCGTCCAACTGGACAGGGGTAATGAAAAACTGTTTTTT. Amino acids: CAVQLDRGNEKLFF.

The gene calls are TRBV5-1 and TRBJ1-1, with TRBD1 as a possible D gene (6 bases). The germline V gene has CDR1 SGHRS and CDR2 YFSETQ. The CDR3 covers 14 residues. V gave up 6 bases and J gave up 3 bases, with 15 bases separating them. The CDR3 here is CASKIQGRDTEAFF. As DNA, the CDR3 is TGCGCCAGCAAGATTCAGGGGAGGGACACTGAAGCTTTCTTT.

Only one count was recorded for this clone. The rearrangement links TRBV5-1 to TRBJ2-2; 9 nucleotides match TRBD1. The CDR3 consists of 16 residues. CDR1 and CDR2 from the germline V gene are SGHRS and YFSETQ. J was trimmed by 7 bases and V by 4 bases; bases with no gene match: 11. The DNA of the CDR3 is TGCGCCAGCAGCGCCCGGGACAGGGAGTCGATCGGGGAGCTGTTTTTT. It codes for CASSARDRESIGELFF.

V is TRBV13 and J is TRBJ2-1; TRBD2 is a possible D gene (5 bases). Germline CDR1 reads PRHDT; CDR2 reads FYEKMQ (reference sequence). Trimming took 5 bases from V and 6 from J, leaving 17 bases between them. CDR3 length: 15 amino acids. The CDR3 region has the DNA TGTGCCAGCAGCGCGACGGGAAAGTGGGGCAATGAGCAGTTCTTC. It translates to CASSATGKWGNEQFF.

The gene calls are TRBV4-1 and TRBJ1-1; D not resolved. The CDR3 contains 14 residues. Trimming removed 0 bases from V and 3 bases from J, with 8 bases in between. In germline, CDR1 is MGHRA, CDR2 YSYEKL. DNA of the CDR3: TGCGCCAGCAGCCAAGATCCCCCCGACACTGAAGCTTTCTTT. As protein: CASSQDPPDTEAFF.